One and the same sample provided the 23 T cell receptor beta chains below, sequenced in a study of sequential checkpoint blockade in melanoma. Sequencing used immunoSEQ multiplex PCR; TCRdb keeps in-frame clones, though not all of them. The sample shows over 5,000 clones, roughly nine tenths of them seen only once. Stated treatment: randomized to nivolumab then ipilimumab (arm A) or the reverse (arm B). The sample consisted of CD8+ T cells sorted from blood (inferred from file names), taken from a patient given nivolumab and ipilimumab in sequence. These receptors came from a human donor with melanoma.

This chain uses TRBV19 with TRBJ1-1, with D hard to call. Trimming pared 4 bases from V and 1 base from J, leaving 4 bases between. Germline loops: CDR1 LNHDA, CDR2 SQIVND (reference sequence). This CDR3 comprises 12 residues. The CDR3 region has the DNA TGTGCCAGTAGTACACAGAACACTGAAGCTTTCTTT. Protein product: CASSTQNTEAFF.

The table lists this clone with a count of one. This chain uses TRBV2 with TRBJ1-1; D unclear. From germline, CDR1 is SNHLY and CDR2 FYNNEI. There are 11 residues in the CDR3. Between the trimmed V and J ends, which lost 8 bases and 6 bases, there was a span of 10 bases. This CDR3 is CASFSGPEAFF. In DNA form, the CDR3 reads TGTGCCAGCTTCTCTGGCCCTGAAGCTTTCTTT.

V gene TRBV4-2 combines with J gene TRBJ2-5; D uncertain. The V and J ends lost 0 bases and 5 bases respectively, with 4 bases between them. This CDR3 has 12 residues. Germline V gene sequence: CDR1 LGHNA, CDR2 YNFKEQ. CDR3 residues: CASSQDSETQYF. The CDR3 DNA reads as TGTGCCAGCAGCCAAGATAGCGAGACCCAGTACTTC.

The CDR3 DNA reads as TGTGCCAGCAGCTTAACGGGAGGGAGCACAGATACGCAGTATTTT. Amino acid sequence: CASSLTGGSTDTQYF. The gene calls are TRBV7-3 and TRBJ2-3; 7 bases line up with TRBD2. Germline values: CDR1 SGHTA, CDR2 FQGTGA. The CDR3 runs 15 residues. V dropped 0 bases and J dropped 0; count of bases not matched to a gene: 0.

This clone was seen just once. V is TRBV27 and J is TRBJ2-3; the match to TRBD2 covers 7 bases. The CDR3 covers 16 residues. Per germline, CDR1 MNHEY and CDR2 SMNVEV (reference sequence). V dropped 4 bases and J dropped 4; count of bases not matched to a gene: 11. CDR3 amino acids: CASSSRDYPYPDTQYF. The CDR3 DNA sequence: TGTGCCAGCAGTTCGAGGGACTACCCTTATCCAGATACGCAGTATTTT.

The V gene is TRBV13, the J gene TRBJ1-2; 7 nucleotides align to TRBD1. Germline lookup yields CDR1 PRHDT and CDR2 FYEKMQ (reference sequence). The CDR3 is made up of 16 amino acids. J lost 2 bases, V lost 5 bases, and 11 bases had no gene match. The CDR3: CASSTRGQVKNYGYTF. As DNA, the CDR3 is TGTGCCAGCAGCACAAGAGGACAGGTCAAGAACTATGGCTACACCTTC.

The genes are TRBV6-5 and TRBJ2-2; maybe TRBD2 (5 bases). There are 13 residues in the CDR3. Trimming stripped 2 bases from V and 9 bases from J, with 10 bases between. The germline CDR1 and CDR2 sequences are MNHEY and SVGAGI. The CDR3, as DNA: TGTGCCAGCAGTTACGCCCACGGGAGGGAGCTGTTTTTT. Protein product: CASSYAHGRELFF.

The CDR3 protein is CASSPGSGVTQYF. In nucleotides, the CDR3 is TGTGCCAGCAGCCCCGGTTCGGGAGTGACCCAGTACTTC. V usage is TRBV11-3 and J usage is TRBJ2-5; maybe TRBD2 (6 bases). The CDR3 has 13 residues. V gave up 5 bases and J gave up 7 bases, with 14 bases separating them. The V gene's germline CDR1 is SGHNT and CDR2 YENEEA. The complete variable domain, with remaining parts taken from reference TRBV11-3 and TRBJ2-5, reads EAGVVQSPRYKIIEKKQPVAFWCNPISGHNTLYWYLQNLGQGPELLIRYENEEAVDDSQLPKDRFSAERLKGVDSTLKIQPAELGDSAVYLCASSPGSGVTQYFGPGTRLLVL.

V gene TRBV4-2 combines with J gene TRBJ1-1; maybe TRBD1 (5 bases). Trimming took off 0 bases at V and 1 base at J, with 12 bases between the two ends. Germline V gene lookup returns CDR1 LGHNA and CDR2 YNFKEQ. The CDR3 consists of 16 residues. In DNA form, the CDR3 reads TGTGCCAGCAGCCAAGATCTTTGGACACCGAACACTGAAGCTTTCTTT. It specifies CASSQDLWTPNTEAFF.

J is TRBJ2-1 and V is TRBV27; D uncertain. Trimming took off 5 bases at V and 3 bases at J, with 5 bases between the two ends. Per germline, CDR1 MNHEY and CDR2 SMNVEV (reference sequence). This CDR3 is 12 amino acids long. CDR3 region: CASSQDYNEQFF. DNA for the CDR3: TGTGCCAGCAGTCAGGACTACAATGAGCAGTTCTTC.

The CDR3 protein is CASSVLQGMLSYEQYF. The CDR3 nucleotides read TGTGCCAGCAGCGTCCTACAGGGGATGTTATCCTACGAGCAGTACTTC. This rearrangement joins TRBV7-9 to TRBJ2-7, with TRBD1 identical over 7 bases. Germline V gives CDR1 SEHNR, CDR2 FQNEAQ (reference sequence). The CDR3 contains 16 residues. The V segment lost 5 bases and the J segment 1 base; nucleotides outside the gene matches: 11.

The J gene is TRBJ1-6, the V gene TRBV7-9; tentative D call: TRBD1 (5 bases). V was shortened by 8 bases and J by 10 bases, with 24 bases between the two germline ends. This CDR3 comprises 16 residues. Germline V gene lookup returns CDR1 SEHNR and CDR2 FQNEAQ (reference sequence). CDR3 sequence: CASSSGGYDGQSPLHF. CDR3 nucleotide sequence: TGTGCCAGCTCCAGCGGGGGATATGATGGTCAGTCACCCCTCCACTTT.

This sequence joins TRBV19 and TRBJ2-1; 14 nucleotides agree with TRBD2. The ends lost 5 bases at V and 0 bases at J; junction bases unmatched: 6. From germline, CDR1 is LNHDA and CDR2 SQIVND (reference sequence). The CDR3 loop spans 18 amino acids. CDR3 DNA: TGTGCCAGTAGTCCGGGACTAGCGGGAGTCCGCTCCTACAATGAGCAGTTCTTC. Translated: CASSPGLAGVRSYNEQFF.

The CDR3 DNA is TGTGCCAGCAGCTGGCGGGCAGATACGCAGTATTTT. Its protein product is CASSWRADTQYF. The chain joins TRBV7-8 to TRBJ2-3; D might be TRBD2 (5 bases). The V end lost 4 bases, the J end lost 4 bases, and 6 bases lay between the germline ends. CDR3 length: 12 residues. Germline CDR1 and CDR2: SGHVS and FQNEAQ.

The rearrangement uses TRBV29-1 and TRBJ1-1; the D gene is possibly TRBD1 (5 bases). V was cut by 1 base and J by 11 bases, with 14 bases left in between. The CDR3 is made up of 12 amino acids. Germline loops: CDR1 SQVTM, CDR2 ANQGSEA. This chain's CDR3 is CSVEGGRLRAFF. The CDR3, as DNA: TGCAGCGTTGAAGGGGGGAGGTTACGGGCTTTCTTT.

The genes are TRBV28 and TRBJ2-7; a weak D match, TRBD2 (5 bases). The V end lost 6 bases, the J end lost 5 bases, and 20 bases lay between the germline ends. Germline-derived CDR1 and CDR2 are MDHEN and SYDVKM. This CDR3 is built from 15 residues. The CDR3, as DNA: TGTGCCAGCAGCCCCGAAGAGGGCCTTGTCCACGAGCAGTACTTC. Translated: CASSPEEGLVHEQYF.

This chain uses TRBV6-1 with TRBJ2-7; 7 bases map to TRBD2. V lost 4 bases to trimming and J lost 4 bases; unmatched junction nucleotides: 7. CDR1 is MNHNS, CDR2 SASEGT, per germline. This CDR3 has 14 residues. The CDR3 region is CASSALSGEYEQYF. The CDR3 bases are TGTGCCAGCAGTGCCTTAAGCGGGGAGTACGAGCAGTACTTC.

The chain joins TRBV7-9 to TRBJ2-2; 9 nucleotides match TRBD1. The CDR3 contains 16 residues. J was trimmed by 5 bases and V by 2 bases; bases with no gene match: 6. CDR1 is SEHNR and CDR2 is FQNEAQ in the germline V gene (reference sequence). CDR3 protein: CASSLPNRGQTGELFF. The CDR3 DNA reads as TGTGCCAGCAGCTTACCCAACAGGGGGCAGACCGGGGAGCTGTTTTTT.

This chain joins TRBV5-1 and TRBJ2-7; maybe TRBD1 (6 bases). CDR3 length: 14 amino acids. V lost 1 base, J lost 3 bases, and 11 bases lay in between. Germline V gene data show CDR1 as SGHRS and CDR2 as YFSETQ. The CDR3 region is CASSLRGQSYEQYF. Written as DNA, the CDR3 is TGCGCCAGCAGCTTGCGTGGACAGAGCTACGAGCAGTACTTC.

The V call is TRBV11-2, the J call TRBJ1-5; no clear D gene. The ends were cut back, 0 bases at V and 4 bases at J, with 10 bases in the middle. Germline assignment: CDR1 SGHAT and CDR2 FQNNGV. The CDR3 has 15 residues. Here the CDR3 DNA reads TGTGCCAGCAGCTTAGAAGTCTCCGGTAATCAGCCCCAGCATTTT. Amino acids: CASSLEVSGNQPQHF.

This clone was detected once. J is TRBJ1-2 and V is TRBV6-5, with D uncertain. This CDR3 spans 14 amino acids. Per the germline V gene, CDR1 is MNHEY and CDR2 is SVGAGI. The V gene lost 2 bases and the J gene lost 4 bases, with 11 bases spanning the gap. CDR3 protein: CASSYGDTGYGYTF. The CDR3 DNA follows: TGTGCCAGCAGTTACGGTGACACTGGCTATGGCTACACCTTC.

The chain combines TRBV7-9 with TRBJ1-1; possible D gene TRBD1, 6 bases. The CDR3 has 15 amino acids. Per the germline V gene, CDR1 is SEHNR and CDR2 is FQNEAQ (reference sequence). Trimming cost V 1 base and J 1 base, with 10 bases left between them. CDR3 coding DNA: TGTGCCAGCAGCTTAGTAACAGGGCGGAACACTGAAGCTTTCTTT. Protein product: CASSLVTGRNTEAFF.

The chain uses TRBV9 and TRBJ2-7, with 9 bases matching TRBD1. Germline V gene lookup returns CDR1 SGDLS and CDR2 YYNGEE. J was trimmed by 6 bases and V by 3 bases; bases with no gene match: 7. The CDR3 is 14 residues long. The CDR3 sequence is CASSAGQGSGEQYF. CDR3 in DNA: TGTGCCAGCAGCGCCGGACAGGGGAGCGGCGAGCAGTACTTC.